This T cell receptor beta chain derives from a study of cytomegalovirus exposure and HLA in healthy donors. Broader study findings: An analysis that came later showed most CMV-associated TCR beta chains appearing HLA-restricted. Many donors carried some public TCRs, although rarity characterized most TCR sequences. Sequencing had likely introduced a cluster of highly shared sequence variants as an artifact. HLA alleles were associated with around 17,000 TCR beta sequences in a later analysis at 0.05 false discovery rate.

With respect to this clone: Its antigen is not identified.

The CDR3 is 15 amino acids. The germline V gene encodes CDR1 LGHNA and CDR2 YNFKEQ. V lost 2 bases, J lost 0 bases, and 11 bases lay in between. The PCR was carried out with 60 Vbeta primers and 13 Jbeta primers. The method was immunoSEQ multiplex PCR; TCRdb's version includes in-frame clones alone and lacks a portion of them. The repertoire has approximately 110,000 clones, 77% of them found once; the top ten carry over 10%. Material: PBMCs. V and J are TRBV4-2 and TRBJ2-7; the D gene is possibly TRBD2 (6 bases). This clonotype was obtained from a woman aged 40 to 50 in good health and CMV-seropositive. CDR3 coding DNA: TGTGCCAGCAGCCAAAGTCTAGCGAACTCCTACGAGCAGTACTTC. Translating it yields CASSQSLANSYEQYF.